The present entry profiles one T cell receptor beta chain with its context. The data belong to a study of blood T cell repertoires in COVID-19. The overall study: Collection of acute and convalescent COVID-19 samples took place in the United States, Italy and Spain. T cells, B-cell-depleted T cells, or PBMCs supplied cDNA or gDNA.

Enrollment of patients from Seattle took place during active infection, with longitudinal follow-up. In the authors' workflow: Nucleated cell counts were estimated from reference gene primer amplification. Assay: immunoSEQ multiplex PCR; the TCRdb copy retains only in-frame clones and omits some. The D gene and trimming were derived from the DNA, and the V and J assignments and clone size from that table. The sample has about 250,000 clones; about 91% are singletons. CDR1 is GTSNPN, CDR2 SVGIG, per germline (reference sequence). The CDR3 totals 14 residues. V lost 5 bases and J lost 2; bases outside the gene matches: 6.

The TCR comes from a woman younger than 45 with COVID-19, enrolled during active disease. Sequenced sample: peripheral blood. The chain couples TRBV30 to TRBJ2-3; 8 bases fit TRBD2. The CDR3 here is CAWGTRPITDTQYF. CDR3 DNA sequence: TGTGCCTGGGGGACTAGACCCATCACAGATACGCAGTATTTT.